The rows below give T cell receptor beta chains drawn from one sample of a study of T cell repertoires in cytomegalovirus infection. These receptors' targets are unknown. TCRdb used MiXCR to reprocess the reads, holding one entry per CDR3 protein. The sample holds 200,000 to 250,000 distinct CDR3 sequences, 38% seen once. The sequences come from CD8+ T cells from cultured PBMCs, collected from culture after CMV antigen stimulation. The receptors originated from a human donor in good health (CMV status not recorded). Some clones in this sample may be carry-over from other donors' samples. Each CDR3 is given with its conserved first and last residue. Each record gives: D gene, CDR3 length, V gene, clone size, J gene, CDR3 protein, CDR3 DNA. D genes are given only for firm matches. Not all rows give a size; the values are once, few, many and, for expanded clones, a class.

-	14	TRBV28	-	TRBJ1-5	CASSLSFRDLPQHF	TGTGCCAGCAGTTTGTCCTTTCGCGATCTGCCCCAGCATTTT
-	15	TRBV7-8	many	TRBJ1-4	CASSLESGLNEKLFF	TGTGCCAGCAGCTTAGAGTCCGGGCTCAATGAAAAACTGTTTTTT
-	13	TRBV7-9	few	TRBJ1-2	CASSPSGGAGYTF	TGTGCCAGCAGCCCCTCGGGGGGCGCTGGCTACACCTTC
-	15	TRBV15	-	TRBJ2-7	CATSRGRGSSYEQYF	TGTGCCACCAGCAGAGGCCGGGGGAGCTCCTACGAGCAGTACTTC
-	13	TRBV6-1	-	TRBJ1-1	CASQRGASTEAFF	TGTGCCAGCCAACGGGGGGCGAGCACTGAAGCTTTCTTT
TRBD1	14	TRBV7-8	many	TRBJ2-5	CASSFLQGDETQYF	TGTGCCAGCAGCTTCCTTCAGGGGGATGAGACCCAGTACTTC
-	16	TRBV28	-	TRBJ2-7	CASSFPTGTPDYEQYF	TGTGCCAGCAGTTTCCCGACCGGGACACCAGACTACGAGCAGTACTTC
TRBD1	15	TRBV7-2	many	TRBJ2-5	CASSFSRGRGETQYF	TGTGCCAGCAGCTTTTCCAGGGGGCGCGGGGAGACCCAGTACTTC
-	16	TRBV7-8	-	TRBJ2-1	CASTFLAYSSYNEQFF	TGTGCCAGCACCTTCCTAGCGTATAGCTCCTACAATGAGCAGTTCTTC
TRBD1	17	TRBV27	few	TRBJ2-5	CASSLSGTGPLGETQYF	TGTGCCAGCAGTTTATCGGGGACAGGGCCCCTTGGAGAGACCCAGTACTTC
-	14	TRBV28	-	TRBJ1-2	CASRIDRDAYGYTF	TGTGCCAGCAGAATAGACCGGGACGCCTATGGCTACACCTTC
-	15	TRBV7-2	-	TRBJ1-5	CASGEGFFSNQPQHF	TGTGCCAGCGGAGAAGGTTTTTTTAGCAATCAGCCCCAGCATTTT
-	17	TRBV7-8	-	TRBJ2-3	CASSFRNRPLSTDTQYF	TGTGCCAGCAGCTTTCGGAACAGGCCTTTGTCCACAGATACGCAGTATTTT
TRBD1	14	TRBV19	-	TRBJ2-3	CASLDRGRPDTQYF	TGTGCCAGTCTGGACAGGGGGAGGCCAGATACGCAGTATTTT
-	13	TRBV27	few	TRBJ2-7	CASSQTSSYEQYF	TGTGCCAGCAGTCAAACGAGCTCCTACGAGCAGTACTTC
-	15	TRBV7-9	few	TRBJ2-3	CASSQTTGSGNTQYF	TGTGCCAGCAGCCAGACAACAGGGTCGGGGAATACGCAGTATTTT
-	14	TRBV19	-	TRBJ2-7	CASSIVHSSYEQYF	TGTGCCAGTAGTATAGTCCACAGCTCCTACGAGCAGTACTTC
-	15	TRBV7-8	few	TRBJ2-3	CASSLRRGLTDTQYF	TGTGCCAGCAGCTTGAGGAGGGGGCTCACAGATACGCAGTATTTT
TRBD1	14	TRBV24-1	-	TRBJ1-2	CATSDSTGGSGYTF	TGTGCCACCAGTGATTCCACAGGGGGCTCTGGCTACACCTTC
TRBD2	16	TRBV5-6	-	TRBJ2-2	CASSLTAGEYTGELFF	TGTGCCAGCAGCTTGACCGCGGGAGAGTACACCGGGGAGCTGTTTTTT
TRBD1	16	TRBV7-9	-	TRBJ2-5	CASSLADRGSRETQYF	TGTGCCAGCAGCTTAGCGGACAGGGGTTCTCGAGAGACCCAGTACTTC
-	14	TRBV11-2	-	TRBJ1-2	CASSFGRRFNGYTF	TGTGCCAGCAGCTTTGGTCGCAGATTTAATGGCTACACCTTC
-	14	TRBV9	-	TRBJ1-5	CASSVAGSDQPQHF	TGTGCCAGCAGCGTAGCAGGGTCTGATCAGCCCCAGCATTTT
-	12	TRBV12-3/TRBV12-4	few	TRBJ2-1	CASSLGGAVWIF	TGTGCCAGCAGCCTGGGGGGGGCGGTGTGGATCTTC
-	16	TRBV5-4	-	TRBJ1-1	CASSARGGLVGDEAFF	TGTGCCAGCAGCGCGCGGGGGGGTCTGGTGGGAGATGAGGCTTTCTTT
-	17	TRBV27	-	TRBJ1-1	CASSPRDRSSPNTEAFF	TGTGCCAGCAGTCCGCGGGACCGTAGTTCCCCAAACACTGAAGCTTTCTTT
-	18	TRBV30	few	TRBJ2-5	CAWSFEEPSVLEQETQYF	TGTGCCTGGAGCTTTGAAGAACCTTCCGTACTCGAACAAGAGACCCAGTACTTC
TRBD1	15	TRBV11-2	-	TRBJ1-1	CASSSGQGGTTEAFF	TGTGCCAGCAGCTCCGGACAGGGGGGAACCACTGAAGCTTTCTTT
-	12	TRBV12-3/TRBV12-4	-	TRBJ2-1	CASSLPGEEQFF	TGTGCCAGCAGTCTCCCGGGAGAAGAGCAGTTCTTC
TRBD2	16	TRBV7-9	-	TRBJ2-1	CASNDQGTRLYNEQFF	TGTGCCAGCAACGACCAGGGGACTAGATTGTACAATGAGCAGTTCTTC
-	13	TRBV15	-	TRBJ1-2	CATSREQHYGYTF	TGTGCCACCAGCAGAGAACAGCACTATGGCTACACCTTC
TRBD1	13	TRBV6-8	-	TRBJ2-1	CASRDRGLNEQFF	TGTGCCAGCCGGGACAGGGGATTAAATGAGCAGTTCTTC
TRBD2	14	TRBV7-9	-	TRBJ2-1	CASSRGGQKNEQFF	TGTGCCAGCAGCCGGGGGGGCCAGAAGAATGAGCAGTTCTTC
TRBD1	14	TRBV6-5	-	TRBJ1-1	CASSYSTGGPEAFF	TGTGCCAGCAGTTACTCGACAGGGGGTCCTGAAGCTTTCTTT
-	13	TRBV9	few	TRBJ1-2	CASRAGPLDGYTF	TGTGCCAGCAGAGCGGGACCGTTGGATGGCTACACCTTC
-	16	TRBV14	-	TRBJ2-5	CASTPLEEGMRETQYF	TGTGCCAGCACCCCCCTTGAGGAGGGGATGAGAGAGACCCAGTACTTC
TRBD1	18	TRBV7-9	-	TRBJ1-2	CASSLGPGQDPAGKGYTF	TGTGCCAGCAGCTTAGGTCCGGGACAGGACCCTGCTGGGAAGGGCTACACCTTC
TRBD1	15	TRBV9	-	TRBJ1-5	CASSTGGTGNQPQHF	TGTGCCAGCAGTACAGGGGGTACGGGCAATCAGCCCCAGCATTTT
-	12	TRBV28	few	TRBJ1-1	CASRLGNTEAFF	TGTGCCAGCAGGCTCGGGAACACTGAAGCTTTCTTT
-	12	TRBV6-1	-	TRBJ1-6	CASSQDNSPLHF	TGTGCCAGCTCACAGGATAATTCACCCCTCCACTTT
-	13	TRBV19	-	TRBJ1-2	CASSRAGNYGYTF	TGTGCCAGTAGTAGGGCAGGAAACTATGGCTACACCTTC
TRBD1	15	TRBV27	few	TRBJ1-6	CASRATDRGVSPLHF	TGTGCCAGCAGGGCGACGGACAGGGGTGTTTCACCCCTCCACTTT
TRBD2	13	TRBV6-6	-	TRBJ2-7	CATSSGTSYEQYF	TGTGCCACCTCTAGCGGGACAAGCTACGAGCAGTACTTC
-	12	TRBV12-3/TRBV12-4	-	TRBJ2-1	CASGIRSHEQFF	TGTGCCAGCGGGATCAGGTCCCATGAGCAGTTCTTC
-	14	TRBV28	few	TRBJ2-2	CASSFYLGAGELFF	TGTGCCAGCAGTTTTTATTTGGGAGCCGGGGAGCTGTTTTTT
-	15	TRBV20-1	-	TRBJ2-7	CSARGLQTASYEQYF	TGCAGTGCTAGAGGACTTCAGACCGCTTCCTACGAGCAGTACTTC
-	13	TRBV5-5	-	TRBJ1-3	CASSLDPLNTIYF	TGTGCCAGCAGCTTGGACCCACTGAACACCATATATTTT
-	14	TRBV7-9	-	TRBJ1-1	CASSGGLSKAEAFF	TGTGCCAGCAGTGGGGGGCTTTCGAAGGCTGAAGCTTTCTTT
-	15	TRBV19	many	TRBJ2-4	CASSMGGPGKNIQYF	TGTGCCAGTAGTATGGGTGGCCCCGGCAAAAACATTCAGTACTTC
TRBD1	16	TRBV7-3	-	TRBJ2-3	CASSGRTGENPDTQYF	TGTGCCAGCAGCGGTCGGACAGGGGAGAACCCAGATACGCAGTATTTT
-	18	TRBV7-6	-	TRBJ2-6	CASSPMNILYSGANVLTF	TGTGCCAGCAGCCCTATGAATATCCTTTACTCTGGGGCCAACGTCCTGACTTTC
TRBD2	16	TRBV7-8	few	TRBJ2-1	CASSLAVGGAANEQFF	TGTGCCAGCAGCTTAGCGGTCGGGGGGGCCGCCAATGAGCAGTTCTTC
-	13	TRBV25-1	-	TRBJ2-7	CASSDGNADEQYF	TGTGCCAGCAGTGACGGGAACGCCGACGAGCAGTACTTC